Following are 30 T cell receptor beta chains from one sample sequenced in a study of radiotherapy plus CTLA-4 blockade in lung cancer. The repertoire was sequenced with immunoSEQ multiplex PCR; TCRdb's copy has only in-frame clones and lacks some. The sample contains some 80,000 clones, around 80% of which appear only once. The sample consisted of peripheral blood, taken from a patient treated with radiotherapy plus ipilimumab. Receptor source: a human donor with non-small cell lung cancer who had stable disease on radiotherapy plus ipilimumab.

V gene TRBV12-2 combines with J gene TRBJ1-1; the D call TRBD1 from the table was never checked on the DNA. TRBV12-2 is designated a pseudogene. The CDR3 runs 12 residues. Here the CDR3 reads CASRLGHHEAFF. CDR3 bases: TGTGCAAGTCGCTTAGGACACCATGAAGCTTTCTTT.

The chain has TRBV6-1 and TRBJ2-1; 9 bases align to TRBD2. The germline V gene has CDR1 MNHNS and CDR2 SASEGT. CDR3 length: 15 amino acids. Trimming at V came to 4 bases and at J to 6 bases, leaving 7 bases not matched to a gene. Here the CDR3 DNA reads TGTGCCAGCAGTGTAGGGGCGGGGGGGCTCAATGAGCAGTTCTTC. Its translation is CASSVGAGGLNEQFF.

The chain links TRBV29-1 to TRBJ1-1; D not certain. The CDR3 has 15 amino acids. Trimming cost V 3 bases and J 2 bases, with 16 bases left between them. CDR1 and CDR2 from the germline V gene are SQVTM and ANQGSEA. The CDR3 reads CSVDPRRGINTEAFF. Written as DNA, the CDR3 is TGCAGCGTTGACCCTAGGCGGGGAATCAACACTGAAGCTTTCTTT.

The chain links TRBV7-9 to TRBJ1-5; no definite D call. The CDR3 runs 15 residues. Trimming shortened V by 1 base and J by 3 bases, and 10 bases separated the two germline ends. Germline V lookup: CDR1 SEHNR, CDR2 FQNEAQ (reference sequence). The CDR3 sequence: CASSLVGGNNQPQHF. The CDR3 DNA is TGTGCCAGCAGCTTAGTTGGTGGTAACAATCAGCCCCAGCATTTT.

The rearrangement joins TRBV2 to TRBJ2-3, with 8 bases matching TRBD1. There are 16 residues in the CDR3. CDR1 is SNHLY, CDR2 FYNNEI, per germline. The V segment lost 5 bases and the J segment 1 base; nucleotides outside the gene matches: 8. CDR3 region: CASSPTGQGRTDTQYF. The CDR3 region has the DNA TGTGCCAGCAGTCCGACCGGACAGGGTCGCACAGATACGCAGTATTTT.

The chain carries TRBV23-1 and TRBJ2-7, with a weak D call TRBD1 (5 bases). TRBV23-1 belongs to the ORF category, with a function that is uncertain. V was pared by 2 bases and J by 2 bases, with 13 bases between. This CDR3 contains 15 residues. This CDR3 is CASSQQQERPYEQYF. The CDR3 DNA sequence: TGCGCCAGCAGTCAACAACAGGAACGTCCCTACGAGCAGTACTTC.

The CDR3 here is CASSQDLTGVTEAFF. CDR3 in DNA: TGCGCCAGCAGCCAAGATCTGACAGGGGTTACTGAAGCTTTCTTT. V gene TRBV4-1 combines with J gene TRBJ1-1, with 8 positions matching TRBD1. V shed 0 bases and J 5 bases; nucleotides not matched to a gene: 5. This CDR3 comprises 15 residues. Germline V gene lookup returns CDR1 MGHRA and CDR2 YSYEKL.

The rearrangement joins TRBV7-2 to TRBJ2-3, with 9 bases matching TRBD2. V was clipped by 1 base and J by 1 base; unmatched bases: 3. In germline, CDR1 is SGHTA, CDR2 FQGNSA. The CDR3 extends over 16 amino acids. The CDR3 nucleotides are TGTGCCAGCAGCTTAGAGCGGGGGGCCGGCACAGATACGCAGTATTTT. Encoded protein: CASSLERGAGTDTQYF. The variable domain in full, with the rest retrieved from reference TRBV7-2 and TRBJ2-3, is GAGVSQSPSNKVTEKGKDVELRCDPISGHTALYWYRQSLGQGLEFLIYFQGNSAPDKSGLPSDRFSAERTGGSVSTLTIQRTQQEDSAVYLCASSLERGAGTDTQYFGPGTRLTVL.

V usage is TRBV11-2 and J usage is TRBJ2-1; 9 bases map to TRBD2. The CDR3 length is 15 residues. Losses at the gene ends were 6 bases for V and 9 bases for J; bases not matched to a gene: 12. Germline V gene sequence: CDR1 SGHAT, CDR2 FQNNGV. As DNA, the CDR3 is TGTGCCAGCAGTCCGACTAGCGGACCTATAGGTGAGCAGTTCTTC. Its translation: CASSPTSGPIGEQFF.

V gene TRBV28 combines with J gene TRBJ2-7, with TRBD1 as a possible D gene (5 bases). The CDR3 runs 13 residues. Looked up from germline, CDR1 is MDHEN and CDR2 is SYDVKM. The V and J ends lost 6 bases and 4 bases respectively, with 13 bases between them. The CDR3 spells CASSQGVAYEQYF. The CDR3 DNA reads as TGTGCCAGCAGCCAAGGGGTTGCGTACGAGCAGTACTTC.

The rearrangement links TRBV6-5 to TRBJ2-4; weak D call: TRBD2 (6 bases). The CDR3 has 16 residues. Trimming left V 0 bases short and J 0 bases short, with 9 bases between. Looked up from germline, CDR1 is MNHEY and CDR2 is SVGAGI. The CDR3 coding sequence is TGTGCCAGCAGTTACTCGATCGGGGGAGCCAAAAACATTCAGTACTTC. This sequence encodes CASSYSIGGAKNIQYF.

The chain recombines TRBV5-1 with TRBJ2-5; TRBD1 aligns across 9 bases. The CDR3 totals 16 residues. V gave up 4 bases and J gave up 2 bases; unmatched junction bases: 9. In germline, CDR1 is SGHRS, CDR2 YFSETQ. The CDR3 region is CASSLKPGTGQETQYF. CDR3 bases: TGCGCCAGCAGCCTTAAGCCCGGGACAGGGCAAGAGACCCAGTACTTC.

A remark on this clone: Other nucleotide sequences from this sample produce the same CDR3. V and J are TRBV4-2 and TRBJ2-2; D unclear. The CDR3 consists of 12 residues. V dropped 1 base and J dropped 5 bases, with 2 bases sitting between them. Looked up from germline, CDR1 is LGHNA and CDR2 is YNFKEQ. The CDR3 loop is CASSQVTGELFF. CDR3 nucleotide sequence: TGTGCCAGCAGCCAAGTAACCGGGGAGCTGTTTTTT.

In this sample, this clone turned up a few times. V usage is TRBV19 and J usage is TRBJ1-6; 10 bases agree with TRBD1. The CDR3 loop spans 15 amino acids. From germline, CDR1 is LNHDA and CDR2 SQIVND (reference sequence). V shed 5 bases, J shed 10 bases, and the junction held 8 bases outside the gene matches. The CDR3 here is CASSPWTGGGSPLHF. The DNA of the CDR3 is TGTGCCAGTAGTCCGTGGACAGGGGGTGGCTCACCCCTCCACTTT.

This clone was seen only once. The genes are TRBV6-1 and TRBJ1-5, with unresolved D. Per the germline V gene, CDR1 is MNHNS and CDR2 is SASEGT. The CDR3 runs to 17 residues. The germline V and J ends were trimmed by 0 bases and 0 bases, with 12 bases remaining between them. Written as DNA, the CDR3 is TGTGCCAGCAGTGAAGCGCTTGGAGCGTATAGCAATCAGCCCCAGCATTTT. It yields the protein CASSEALGAYSNQPQHF.

The J gene is TRBJ2-1, the V gene TRBV5-1; 11 nucleotides line up with TRBD2. Trimming took 1 base from V and 8 from J; bases not matched to a gene: 5. CDR1 is SGHRS and CDR2 is YFSETQ in the germline V gene. The CDR3 loop spans 15 amino acids. Here the CDR3 DNA reads TGCGCCAGCAGCTTGACTAGCGGGAGAAAGGATGAGCAGTTCTTC. It codes for CASSLTSGRKDEQFF.

The V and J genes are TRBV6-6 and TRBJ2-3; D not certain. The CDR3 spans 15 residues. Trimming left V 0 bases short and J 7 bases short, with 14 bases between. Germline values: CDR1 MNHNY, CDR2 SVGAGI (reference sequence). The CDR3 DNA sequence: TGTGCCAGCAGTTACTCTCGGGTCCCTGAGAATACGCAGTATTTT. Amino acids: CASSYSRVPENTQYF.

The chain recombines TRBV7-9 with TRBJ1-2; 11 positions match TRBD1. Germline values: CDR1 SEHNR, CDR2 FQNEAQ (reference sequence). Germline trimming cut 4 bases from V and 4 bases from J; bases unmatched to any gene: 8. This CDR3 is 16 amino acids long. CDR3 nucleotide sequence: TGTGCCAGCAGCTCCCGTGGACAGGGGGCATCCTATGGCTACACCTTC. Residues: CASSSRGQGASYGYTF. Full variable domain (rest looked up from reference TRBV7-9 and TRBJ1-2): DTGVSQNPRHKITKRGQNVTFRCDPISEHNRLYWYRQTLGQGPEFLTYFQNEAQLEKSRLLSDRFSAERPKGSFSTLEIQRTEQGDSAMYLCASSSRGQGASYGYTFGSGTRLTVV.

The chain recombines TRBV7-6 with TRBJ2-6; either TRBD1 or TRBD2 may supply D (5 bases each). The CDR3 loop spans 16 amino acids. Germline V gives CDR1 SGHVS, CDR2 FNYEAQ. Trimming stripped 1 base from V and 0 bases from J, with 7 bases between. The CDR3 loop reads CASSLVGGSGANVLTF. In nucleotides, the CDR3 is TGTGCCAGCAGCTTAGTTGGGGGCTCTGGGGCCAACGTCCTGACTTTC. Supplemented by reference TRBV7-6 and TRBJ2-6, the full variable domain reads GAGVSQSPRYKVTKRGQDVALRCDPISGHVSLYWYRQALGQGPEFLTYFNYEAQQDKSGLPNDRFSAERPEGSISTLTIQRTEQRDSAMYRCASSLVGGSGANVLTFGAGSRLTVL.

This chain joins TRBV28 and TRBJ2-7; D might be TRBD1 (8 bases). The V end was cut by 10 bases, the J end by 4 bases, with 17 bases between. The CDR3 runs 13 residues. From germline, CDR1 is MDHEN and CDR2 SYDVKM. The CDR3 nucleotides are TGTGCCACCCGGACAGGGACTATATACGAGCAGTACTTC. Residues: CATRTGTIYEQYF.

With regard to this clone: Here the CDR3 omits its conserved ending phenylalanine or tryptophan, so a read error is the likely source. Because the CDR3's place on the DNA is in doubt, the DNA is left out and the CDR3 is given as listed by TCRdb. Distinct nucleotide sequences in the sample also encode this CDR3. The chain carries TRBV5-3 and TRBJ2-7. TRBV5-3 is flagged as an ORF with uncertain function. The length of the CDR3 is 10 amino acids, counting both ends. The CDR3 reads CARSLVDLPC.

The CDR3 coding sequence is TGCGCCAGCAGTGGTGGACAGGGCTACGAGCAGTACTTC. Translated: CASSGGQGYEQYF. The chain couples TRBV10-1 to TRBJ2-7; TRBD1 matches 8 bases. The germline V gene has CDR1 WNHNN and CDR2 SYGVQD (reference sequence). CDR3 length: 13 residues. The V and J ends lost 4 bases and 3 bases, in that order; junction bases with no gene match: 2.

This chain uses TRBV7-9 with TRBJ1-4; no clear D. This CDR3 is built from 15 residues. Germline values: CDR1 SEHNR, CDR2 FQNEAQ (reference sequence). With 3 bases removed from V and 5 bases from J, the gap between germline ends came to 13 bases. Here the CDR3 reads CASSLDGALNEKLFF. CDR3 DNA sequence: TGTGCCAGCAGCTTGGACGGAGCCTTAAATGAAAAACTGTTTTTT.

Note on this clone: The sample has other DNA sequences that encode this CDR3 too. CDR3 protein: CASSSTTGRNSPLHF. The DNA for the CDR3 is TGTGCCAGCAGCTCAACGACAGGGAGAAATTCACCCCTCCACTTT. The chain uses TRBV7-9 and TRBJ1-6; 7 nucleotides line up with TRBD1. The V and J ends lost 4 bases and 7 bases, in that order; junction bases with no gene match: 7. The CDR3 has 15 amino acids. Per the germline V gene, CDR1 is SEHNR and CDR2 is FQNEAQ (reference sequence).

This chain connects TRBV4-1 to TRBJ1-3; D remains unclear. Trimming stripped 4 bases from V and 1 base from J, with 14 bases between. In germline, CDR1 is MGHRA, CDR2 YSYEKL. This CDR3 region has 16 residues. The CDR3 region is CASSLLPGVSGNTIYF. The CDR3 bases are TGCGCCAGCAGCCTTCTCCCTGGCGTTTCTGGAAACACCATATATTTT.

In its sample, this clone was seen once. The identical CDR3 is also encoded by other nucleotide sequences in the sample. V usage is TRBV5-1 and J usage is TRBJ2-5; 12 bases fit TRBD2. This CDR3 spans 19 amino acids. The germline CDR1 and CDR2 sequences are SGHRS and YFSETQ. Germline trimming cut 1 base from V and 2 bases from J; bases unmatched to any gene: 12. CDR3 loop: CASSLKLTSGSWGQETQYF. The CDR3 nucleotides are TGCGCCAGCAGCTTGAAATTGACTAGCGGGAGCTGGGGGCAAGAGACCCAGTACTTC.

This rearrangement joins TRBV14 to TRBJ2-3; 7 bases are shared with TRBD1. J was trimmed by 0 bases and V by 3 bases; bases with no gene match: 6. The CDR3 length is 16 residues. In germline, CDR1 is SGHDN, CDR2 FVKESK. The CDR3 nucleotides are TGTGCCAGCAGCCACCAAGGGACAGCCAGCACAGATACGCAGTATTTT. Amino acid sequence: CASSHQGTASTDTQYF.

In DNA, the CDR3 is TGTGCCAGCAGCATCACCGGACTAGCCCCAGATACGCAGTATTTT. Residues: CASSITGLAPDTQYF. The genes are TRBV7-9 and TRBJ2-3; 8 bases line up with TRBD2. The germline gives CDR1 SEHNR, CDR2 FQNEAQ (reference sequence). The CDR3 is 15 residues long. Losses at the gene ends were 5 bases for V and 4 bases for J; bases not matched to a gene: 8.

The chain combines TRBV18 with TRBJ1-4; the D gene is possibly TRBD1 (5 bases). The CDR3 runs 13 residues. Germline assignment: CDR1 KGHSH and CDR2 LQKENI. The germline V and J ends were trimmed by 8 bases and 10 bases, with 17 bases remaining between them. The CDR3 bases are TGTGCCAGCACGCAATCTCCGGGGGGAAAACTGTTTTTT. Translated, it gives CASTQSPGGKLFF.

The CDR3 is CARSGDRERSKNIQYF. The CDR3 DNA reads as TGTGCCAGAAGCGGTGACAGGGAGAGGTCCAAAAACATTCAGTACTTC. This sequence joins TRBV5-3 and TRBJ2-4, with 7 bases that match TRBD1. TRBV5-3 qualifies as an ORF whose function is uncertain. The J segment lost 2 bases and the V segment lost 4 bases, leaving 9 bases of the junction unmatched. This CDR3 contains 16 residues.